This T cell receptor (beta chain) came from a study of blood T cell repertoires in COVID-19. As processed by the authors: The authors estimated nucleated cell counts from reference gene primer amplification. Assay used: immunoSEQ multiplex PCR; TCRdb lists only in-frame clones, some missing. V and J calls and clone size are as listed in that table; D and trimming were resolved from the DNA. In the table there are 70,000 or so clones, around 85% of which are singletons. This CDR3 region has 15 residues. Germline CDR1 and CDR2: ENHRY and SYGVKD. V was pared by 6 bases and J by 1 base, with 4 bases of the junction left unmatched. This clone was seen only once. A Seattle source enrolled patients during active infection and followed them longitudinally.

This receptor was obtained from a man aged 35-49 years with COVID-19, enrolled during active disease. The chain employs TRBV10-3 and TRBJ2-1; 9 bases line up with TRBD1. Material: peripheral blood. CDR3 DNA sequence: TGTGCCATCAGGGCGGGGACAGGGTCCTACAATGAGCAGTTCTTC. This codes for CAIRAGTGSYNEQFF.